The rows below give T cell receptor beta chains drawn from one sample of a study of control samples from healthy donors and cancer patients. Sequencing was performed with immunoSEQ multiplex PCR; in TCRdb, only in-frame clones are kept and a portion is missing. Among about 29,000 clones listed, about 85% were seen once. The sequenced material came from formalin-fixed, paraffin-embedded tissue. These receptors were collected from a female donor with melanoma. The CDR3 runs from the conserved cysteine through the conserved F or W. A D gene is named only where the DNA matches it firmly. The size of a clone is reported for some rows only, either as once, few or many, or as a class for expanded clones.

j_gene	d_gene	abundance	v_gene	CDR3nt	CDR3aa
TRBJ2-6	NA	once	TRBV4-3	TGCGCCAGCAGCCTCGAGGCTGGGGCCAACGTCCTGACTTTC	CASSLEAGANVLTF
TRBJ2-7	NA	NA	TRBV5-1	TGCGCCAGCAGCTTTATTCAGAACGAGCAGTACTTC	CASSFIQNEQYF
TRBJ1-2	NA	NA	TRBV5-1	TGCGCCAGCAGCTTGGCAGGGGCTGACTATGGCTACACCTTC	CASSLAGADYGYTF
TRBJ2-5	NA	NA	TRBV2	TGTGCCAGCAGTGAAGGTGCCACAAAGACCCAGTACTTC	CASSEGATKTQYF
TRBJ2-7	NA	medium-sized	TRBV5-4	TGTGCCAGCAGTTGGTCGGGAGTCGCCCACGAGCAGTACTTC	CASSWSGVAHEQYF
TRBJ2-1	TRBD1	NA	TRBV11-2	TGTGCCAGCAGCAAGACGGGACAGGGGATCAATGAGCAGTTCTTC	CASSKTGQGINEQFF
TRBJ1-4	NA	NA	TRBV7-6	TGTGCCAGCAGCTTAGAGGCAGGGTCTAATGAAAAACTGTTTTTT	CASSLEAGSNEKLFF
TRBJ2-5	NA	NA	TRBV5-6	TGTGCCAGCAGCGGGTTCGTCGGGGCGGGAGAGACCCAGTACTTC	CASSGFVGAGETQYF
TRBJ1-5	NA	NA	TRBV6-1	TGTGCCAGCAGTGAGCGAACGGATAGCAATCAGCCCCAGCATTTT	CASSERTDSNQPQHF
TRBJ1-3	NA	NA	TRBV2	TGTGCCAGCAGTGAACAGACGAACTCTGGAAACACCATATATTTT	CASSEQTNSGNTIYF
TRBJ1-1	TRBD1	NA	TRBV30	TGTGCCTGGCAGGGGGCGGGGAACACTGAAGCTTTCTTT	CAWQGAGNTEAFF